This TCR beta chain appears in the sequencing data of a study of OX40 agonist ivuxolimab in advanced cancers. Study context: At 0.01 to 10 mg/kg, ivuxolimab was administered intravenously to patients every 2 weeks. Regarding the study as a whole: Clones of CD4+ and CD8+ blood T cells grew by week 6 at doses of 0.1 to 3.0 mg/kg.

Trimming cost V 7 bases and J 8 bases, with 20 bases left between them. Per the germline V gene, CDR1 is SQVTM and CDR2 is ANQGSEA. This CDR3 is built from 13 residues. TCRdb's copy holds only in-frame clones and misses some; the assay was immunoSEQ multiplex PCR. In the table there are 65,000 to 90,000 clones, roughly nine tenths of which are singletons. Of note for this clone: Its antigen is undetermined.

The specimen comprised CD4+ or CD8+ T cells sorted from blood, sampled in a trial of the OX40 agonist ivuxolimab. The chain links TRBV29-1 to TRBJ1-1; no clear D. This receptor was obtained from an adult with an advanced solid tumor such as melanoma, head and neck, liver or kidney cancer. The CDR3 DNA sequence: TGCAGCGCCGCGGGAACCCATCTTCGCGAAGCTTTCTTT. Translating gives CSAAGTHLREAFF.